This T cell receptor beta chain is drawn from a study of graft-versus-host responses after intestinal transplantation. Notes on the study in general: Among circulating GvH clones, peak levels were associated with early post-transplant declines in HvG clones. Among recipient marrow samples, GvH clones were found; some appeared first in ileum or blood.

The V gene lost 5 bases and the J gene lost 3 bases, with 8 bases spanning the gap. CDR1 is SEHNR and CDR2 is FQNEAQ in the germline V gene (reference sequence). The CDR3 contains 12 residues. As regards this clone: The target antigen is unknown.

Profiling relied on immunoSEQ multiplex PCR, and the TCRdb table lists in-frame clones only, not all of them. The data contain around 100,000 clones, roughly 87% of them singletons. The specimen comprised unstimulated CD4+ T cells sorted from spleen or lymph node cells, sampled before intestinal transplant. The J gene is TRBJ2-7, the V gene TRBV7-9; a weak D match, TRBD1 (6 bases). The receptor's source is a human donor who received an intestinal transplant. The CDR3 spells CASSRTVYEQYF. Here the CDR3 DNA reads TGTGCCAGCAGCCGGACAGTCTACGAGCAGTACTTC.